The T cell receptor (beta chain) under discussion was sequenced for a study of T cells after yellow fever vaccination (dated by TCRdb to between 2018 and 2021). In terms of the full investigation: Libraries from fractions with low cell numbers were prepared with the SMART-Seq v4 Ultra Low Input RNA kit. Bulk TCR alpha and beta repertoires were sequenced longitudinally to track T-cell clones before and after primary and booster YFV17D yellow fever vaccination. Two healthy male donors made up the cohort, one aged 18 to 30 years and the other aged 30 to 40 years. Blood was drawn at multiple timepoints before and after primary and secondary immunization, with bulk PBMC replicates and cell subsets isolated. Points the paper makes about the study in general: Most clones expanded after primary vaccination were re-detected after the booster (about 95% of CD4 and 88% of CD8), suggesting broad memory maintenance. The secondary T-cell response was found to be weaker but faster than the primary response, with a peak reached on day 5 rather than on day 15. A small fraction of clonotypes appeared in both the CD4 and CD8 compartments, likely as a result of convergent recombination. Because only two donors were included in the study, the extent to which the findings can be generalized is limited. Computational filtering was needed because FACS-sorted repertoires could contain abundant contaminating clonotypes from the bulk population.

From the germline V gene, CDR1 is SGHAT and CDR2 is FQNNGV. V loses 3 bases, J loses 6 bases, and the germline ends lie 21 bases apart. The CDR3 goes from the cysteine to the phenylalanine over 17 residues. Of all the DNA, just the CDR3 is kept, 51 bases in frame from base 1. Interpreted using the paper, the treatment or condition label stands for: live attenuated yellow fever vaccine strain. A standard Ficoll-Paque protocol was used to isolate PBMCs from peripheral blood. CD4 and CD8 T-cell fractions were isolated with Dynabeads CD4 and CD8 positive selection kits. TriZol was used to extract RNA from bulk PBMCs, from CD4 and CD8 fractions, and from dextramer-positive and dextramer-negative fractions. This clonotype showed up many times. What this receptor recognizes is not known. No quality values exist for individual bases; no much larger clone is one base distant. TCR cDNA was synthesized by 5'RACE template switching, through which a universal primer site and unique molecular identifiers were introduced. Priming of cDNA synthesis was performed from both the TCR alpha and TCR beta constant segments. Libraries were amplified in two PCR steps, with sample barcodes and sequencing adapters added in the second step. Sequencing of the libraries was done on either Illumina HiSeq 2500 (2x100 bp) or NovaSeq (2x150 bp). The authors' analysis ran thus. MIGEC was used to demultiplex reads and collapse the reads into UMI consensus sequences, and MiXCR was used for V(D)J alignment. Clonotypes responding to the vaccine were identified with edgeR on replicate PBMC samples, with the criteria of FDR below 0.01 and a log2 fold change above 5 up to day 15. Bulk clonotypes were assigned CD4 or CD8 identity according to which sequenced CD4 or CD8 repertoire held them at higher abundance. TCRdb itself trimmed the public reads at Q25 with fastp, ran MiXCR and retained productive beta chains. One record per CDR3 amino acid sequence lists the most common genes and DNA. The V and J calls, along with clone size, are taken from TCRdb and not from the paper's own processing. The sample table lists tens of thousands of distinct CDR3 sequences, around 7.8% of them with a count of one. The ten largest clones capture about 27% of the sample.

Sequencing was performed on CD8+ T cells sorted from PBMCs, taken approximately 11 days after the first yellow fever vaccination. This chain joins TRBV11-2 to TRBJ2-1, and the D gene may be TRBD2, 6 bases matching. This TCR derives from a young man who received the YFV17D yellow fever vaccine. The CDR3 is CASSLKIKVMGGNEQFF. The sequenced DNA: TGTGCCAGCAGCTTGAAAATAAAAGTCATGGGGGGCAATGAGCAGTTCTTC.